Only one count was recorded for the clone carrying this T cell receptor beta chain. In the authors' methods: From reference gene primer amplification, estimates of nucleated cell counts were derived. Produced via immunoSEQ multiplex PCR; TCRdb's table is partial and in-frame only. Clone size and the V and J calls come from that table; the DNA yielded D and trimming. The sample includes a few hundred thousand clones, just under 90% seen only once; the top ten take over 5%. This record belongs to a study of blood T cell repertoires in COVID-19. V gave up 3 bases and J gave up 0 bases, with 11 bases separating them. This CDR3 is 15 amino acids long. Germline V gene data show CDR1 as MNHEY and CDR2 as SMNVEV (reference sequence). Seattle-derived patients entered the study during active infection and were followed longitudinally.

This TCR was sampled from a woman aged 50 to 60 with COVID-19, enrolled during active disease. The rearrangement links TRBV27 to TRBJ1-1; D may be TRBD1 (5 bases). Sequences were obtained from peripheral blood. CDR3 in DNA: TGTGCCAGCAGTTTTAGCAGGGCCATGAACACTGAAGCTTTCTTT. Translated, it gives CASSFSRAMNTEAFF.